Sequencing of this TCR beta chain was carried out in a study of glioma-infiltrating T cells after dendritic cell vaccination. Overall study: Patients received three intradermal dendritic cell vaccine injections at biweekly intervals.

None of the glioblastoma patients had an isocitrate dehydrogenase mutation. The CDR3 is 15 amino acids. V lost 2 bases, J lost 7 bases, and 18 bases lay in between. Germline lookup yields CDR1 MNHEY and CDR2 SMNVEV (reference sequence). Profiled with immunoSEQ multiplex PCR; TCRdb holds only in-frame clones, not every one. Of about 92,000 clones listed, about nine tenths were seen once; the top ten hold less than 20%. Here the sequenced sample was blood, taken before dendritic cell vaccination. This receptor was identified in a human donor with glioblastoma. V is TRBV27 and J is TRBJ2-7; tentative D call: TRBD2 (5 bases). CDR3 in amino acids: CASSLLAGIGGEQYF. The CDR3 DNA sequence: TGTGCCAGCAGTTTACTAGCCGGAATTGGTGGGGAGCAGTACTTC.